The present T cell receptor beta chain was sequenced within a study of CD8+ T cells in alopecia areata. Sequencing templates came from extracted RNA that was reverse transcribed into cDNA. The data were produced by immunoSEQ multiplex PCR, yet TCRdb's version contains in-frame clones alone and is incomplete. The sample holds approximately 130,000 clones, over 55% seen once. Treatment of the sample: oral pan-JAK inhibitor, 5-10 mg twice daily. This TCR was sampled from a human donor with alopecia areata. The sequencing here drew on CD4+ T cells sorted from blood, taken at week 4, from a patient treated with tofacitinib.

CDR3 bases: TGTGCCAGCCAGGGTTCGTTTGGTGAAAAACTGTTTTTT. It is translated as CASQGSFGEKLFF. The rearrangement joins TRBV25-1 to TRBJ1-4; D might be TRBD1 (5 bases). The CDR3 extends over 13 amino acids. Germline-derived CDR1 and CDR2 are MGHDK and SYGVNS. Trimming stripped 8 bases from V and 7 bases from J, with 14 bases between.